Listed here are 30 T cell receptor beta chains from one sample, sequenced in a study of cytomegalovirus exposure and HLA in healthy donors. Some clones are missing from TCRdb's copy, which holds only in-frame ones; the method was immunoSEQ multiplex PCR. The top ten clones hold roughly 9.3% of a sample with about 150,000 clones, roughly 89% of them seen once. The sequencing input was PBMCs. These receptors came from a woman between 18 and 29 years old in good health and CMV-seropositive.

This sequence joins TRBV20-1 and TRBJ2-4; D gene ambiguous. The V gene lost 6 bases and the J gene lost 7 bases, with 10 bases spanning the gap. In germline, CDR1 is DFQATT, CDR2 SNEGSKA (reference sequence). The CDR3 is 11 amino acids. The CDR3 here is CSASAANIQYF. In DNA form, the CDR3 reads TGCAGTGCCAGTGCTGCCAACATTCAGTACTTC.

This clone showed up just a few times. In nucleotides, the CDR3 is TGTGCCAGCAGTTGGGGCATCGGGGGACCCTCCTACGAGCAGTACTTC. Its translation: CASSWGIGGPSYEQYF. The chain uses TRBV6-5 and TRBJ2-7, with D maybe TRBD2 (6 bases). This CDR3 comprises 16 residues. CDR1 and CDR2 (germline): MNHEY, SVGAGI. V lost 4 bases, J lost 0 bases, and 16 bases lay in between.

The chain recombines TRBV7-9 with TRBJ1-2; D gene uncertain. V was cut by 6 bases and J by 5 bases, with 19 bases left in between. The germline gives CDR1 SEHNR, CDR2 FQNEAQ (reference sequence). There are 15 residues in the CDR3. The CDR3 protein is CASRGHGGETYGYTF. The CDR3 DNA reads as TGTGCCAGCAGAGGCCACGGCGGAGAAACTTATGGCTACACCTTC.

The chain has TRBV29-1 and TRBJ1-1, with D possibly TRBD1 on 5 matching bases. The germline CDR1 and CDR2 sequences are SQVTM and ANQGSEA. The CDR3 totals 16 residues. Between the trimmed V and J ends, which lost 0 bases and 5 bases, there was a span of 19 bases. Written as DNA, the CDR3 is TGCAGCGTTGAAGATGTACCCAGGGCTTTCTGGACTGAAGCTTTCTTT. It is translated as CSVEDVPRAFWTEAFF.

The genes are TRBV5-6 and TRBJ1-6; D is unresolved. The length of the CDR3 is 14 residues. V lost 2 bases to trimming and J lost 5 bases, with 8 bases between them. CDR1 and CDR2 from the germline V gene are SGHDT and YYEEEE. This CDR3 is CASSLSTNNSPLHF. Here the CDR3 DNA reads TGTGCCAGCAGCTTATCTACGAATAATTCACCCCTCCACTTT.

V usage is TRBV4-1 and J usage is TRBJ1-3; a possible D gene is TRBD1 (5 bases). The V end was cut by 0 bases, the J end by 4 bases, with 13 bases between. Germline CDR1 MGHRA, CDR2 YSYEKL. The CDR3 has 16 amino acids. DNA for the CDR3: TGCGCCAGCAGCCAAGAACCCGGACATGGGGGAAACACCATATATTTT. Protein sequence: CASSQEPGHGGNTIYF.

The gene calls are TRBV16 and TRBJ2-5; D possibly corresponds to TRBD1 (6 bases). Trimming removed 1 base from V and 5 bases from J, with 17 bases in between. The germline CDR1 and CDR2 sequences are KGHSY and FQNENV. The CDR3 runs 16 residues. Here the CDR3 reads CASSQYQAGTGETQYF. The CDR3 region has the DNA TGTGCCAGCAGCCAATATCAGGCAGGAACAGGGGAGACCCAGTACTTC.

The CDR3 loop reads CASSPLRGLAEGYTF. CDR3 DNA: TGTGCCAGCAGCCCACTCAGGGGGCTTGCTGAAGGCTACACCTTC. The gene calls are TRBV11-2 and TRBJ1-2; 8 bases align to TRBD1. Germline V gene sequence: CDR1 SGHAT, CDR2 FQNNGV. The CDR3 is 15 amino acids. V was clipped by 5 bases and J by 8 bases; unmatched bases: 13.

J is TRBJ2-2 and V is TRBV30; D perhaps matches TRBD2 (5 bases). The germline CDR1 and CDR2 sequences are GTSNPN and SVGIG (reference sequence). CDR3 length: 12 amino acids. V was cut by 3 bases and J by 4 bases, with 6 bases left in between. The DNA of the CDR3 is TGTGCCTGGAGCCGGGGCACCGGGGAGCTGTTTTTT. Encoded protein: CAWSRGTGELFF.

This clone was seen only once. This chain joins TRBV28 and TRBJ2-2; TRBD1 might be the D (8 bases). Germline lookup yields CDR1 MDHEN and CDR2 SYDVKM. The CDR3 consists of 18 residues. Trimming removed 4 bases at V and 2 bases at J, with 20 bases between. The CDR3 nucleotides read TGTGCCAGCAGTTCCCTCCGAGCGGGACAGGACAACACCGGGGAGCTGTTTTTT. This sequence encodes CASSSLRAGQDNTGELFF.

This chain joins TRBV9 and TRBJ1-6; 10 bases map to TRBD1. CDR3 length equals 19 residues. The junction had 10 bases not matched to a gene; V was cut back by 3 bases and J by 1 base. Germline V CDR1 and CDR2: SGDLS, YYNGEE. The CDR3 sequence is CASSGTGTGDRSYNSPLHF. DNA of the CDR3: TGTGCCAGCAGCGGGACCGGGACAGGGGACCGATCCTATAATTCACCCCTCCACTTT.

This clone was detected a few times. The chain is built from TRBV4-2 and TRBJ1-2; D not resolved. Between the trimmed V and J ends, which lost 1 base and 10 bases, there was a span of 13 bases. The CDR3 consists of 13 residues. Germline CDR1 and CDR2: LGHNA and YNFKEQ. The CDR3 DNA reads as TGTGCCAGCAGCCAAGCAACCGCGGCGGACTACACCTTC. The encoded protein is CASSQATAADYTF.

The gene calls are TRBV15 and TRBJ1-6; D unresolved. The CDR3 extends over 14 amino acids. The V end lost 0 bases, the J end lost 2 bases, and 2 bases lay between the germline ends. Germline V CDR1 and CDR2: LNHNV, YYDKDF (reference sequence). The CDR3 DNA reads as TGTGCCACCAGCAGAGATACCTATAATTCACCCCTCCACTTT. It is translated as CATSRDTYNSPLHF.

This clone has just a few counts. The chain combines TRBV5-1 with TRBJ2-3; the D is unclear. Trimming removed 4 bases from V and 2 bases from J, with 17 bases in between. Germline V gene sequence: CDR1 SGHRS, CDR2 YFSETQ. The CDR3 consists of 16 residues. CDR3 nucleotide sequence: TGCGCCAGCAGCCACTCTTTACGCCCCTACACAGATACGCAGTATTTT. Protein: CASSHSLRPYTDTQYF.

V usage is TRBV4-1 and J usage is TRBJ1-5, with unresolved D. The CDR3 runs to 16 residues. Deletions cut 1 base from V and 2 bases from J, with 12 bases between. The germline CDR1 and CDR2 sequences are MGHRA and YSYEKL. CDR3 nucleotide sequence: TGCGCCAGCAGCCAAGGTGACGGAGGCGGCAATCAGCCCCAGCATTTT. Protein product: CASSQGDGGGNQPQHF.

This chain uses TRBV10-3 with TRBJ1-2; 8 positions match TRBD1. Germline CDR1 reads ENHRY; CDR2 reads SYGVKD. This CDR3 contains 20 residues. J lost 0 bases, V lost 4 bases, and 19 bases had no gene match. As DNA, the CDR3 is TGTGCCATCAGTGCAGCTTTCTTTATCAGGGGGCTTATCCCTAACTATGGCTACACCTTC. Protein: CAISAAFFIRGLIPNYGYTF.

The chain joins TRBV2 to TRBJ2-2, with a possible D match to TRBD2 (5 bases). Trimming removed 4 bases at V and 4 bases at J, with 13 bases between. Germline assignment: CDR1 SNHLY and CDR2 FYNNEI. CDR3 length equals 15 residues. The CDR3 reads CASSGSSVSTGELFF. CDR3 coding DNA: TGTGCCAGCAGTGGGAGTAGCGTGTCCACCGGGGAGCTGTTTTTT.

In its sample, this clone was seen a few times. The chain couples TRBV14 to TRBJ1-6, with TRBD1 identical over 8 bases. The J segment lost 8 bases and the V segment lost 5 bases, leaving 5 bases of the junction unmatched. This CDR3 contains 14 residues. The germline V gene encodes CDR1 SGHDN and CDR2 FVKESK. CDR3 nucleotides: TGTGCCAGCAGCTTCACAGGGGGGGATTCACCCCTCCACTTT. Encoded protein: CASSFTGGDSPLHF.

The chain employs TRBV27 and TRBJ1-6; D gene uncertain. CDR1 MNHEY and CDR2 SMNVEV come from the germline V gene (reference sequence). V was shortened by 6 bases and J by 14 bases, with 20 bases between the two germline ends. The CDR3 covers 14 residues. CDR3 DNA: TGTGCCAGCAGGCAGGCAGCCACCGTTCGAACCCTCCACTTT. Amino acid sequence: CASRQAATVRTLHF.

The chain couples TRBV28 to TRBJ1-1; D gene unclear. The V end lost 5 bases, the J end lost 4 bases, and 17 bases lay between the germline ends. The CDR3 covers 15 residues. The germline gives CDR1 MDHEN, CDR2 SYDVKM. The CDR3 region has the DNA TGTGCCAGCAGTGAGCCAGCGTGGAGGCCCACTGAAGCTTTCTTT. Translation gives CASSEPAWRPTEAFF.

CDR3 nucleotides: TGTGCCAGCAGCCCTAGCGGGGGGATGCAAGAGACCCAGTACTTC. Translating gives CASSPSGGMQETQYF. The V gene is TRBV7-9, the J gene TRBJ2-5; 11 bases match TRBD2. Trimming took 5 bases from V and 2 from J; bases not matched to a gene: 4. In germline, CDR1 is SEHNR, CDR2 FQNEAQ (reference sequence). The CDR3 runs to 15 residues.

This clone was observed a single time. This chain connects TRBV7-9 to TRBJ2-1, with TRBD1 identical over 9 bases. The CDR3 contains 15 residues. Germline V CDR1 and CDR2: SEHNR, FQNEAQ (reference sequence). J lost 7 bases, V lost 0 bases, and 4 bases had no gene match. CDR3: CASSLAWTGENEQFF. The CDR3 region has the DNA TGTGCCAGCAGCTTAGCGTGGACAGGGGAGAATGAGCAGTTCTTC. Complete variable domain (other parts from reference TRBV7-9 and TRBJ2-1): DTGVSQNPRHKITKRGQNVTFRCDPISEHNRLYWYRQTLGQGPEFLTYFQNEAQLEKSRLLSDRFSAERPKGSFSTLEIQRTEQGDSAMYLCASSLAWTGENEQFFGPGTRLTVL.

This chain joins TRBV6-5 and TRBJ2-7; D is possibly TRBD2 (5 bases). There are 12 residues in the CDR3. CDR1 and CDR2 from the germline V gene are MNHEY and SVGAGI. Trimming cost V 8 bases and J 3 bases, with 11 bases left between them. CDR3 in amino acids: CASYSAGYEQYF. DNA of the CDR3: TGTGCCAGCTATTCGGCGGGCTACGAGCAGTACTTC.

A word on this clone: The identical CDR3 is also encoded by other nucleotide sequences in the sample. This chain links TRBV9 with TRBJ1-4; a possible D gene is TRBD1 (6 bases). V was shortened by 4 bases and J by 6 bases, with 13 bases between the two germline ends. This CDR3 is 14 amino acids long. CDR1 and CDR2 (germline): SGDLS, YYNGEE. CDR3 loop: CASSSRTEDEKLFF. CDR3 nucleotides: TGTGCCAGCAGCTCTCGGACAGAGGATGAAAAACTGTTTTTT.

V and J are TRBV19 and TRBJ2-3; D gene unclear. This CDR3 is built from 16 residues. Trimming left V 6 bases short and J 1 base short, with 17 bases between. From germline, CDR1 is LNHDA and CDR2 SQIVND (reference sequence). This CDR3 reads CASSPSRRWGTDTQYF. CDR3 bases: TGTGCCAGTAGCCCGTCGAGGCGGTGGGGCACAGATACGCAGTATTTT.

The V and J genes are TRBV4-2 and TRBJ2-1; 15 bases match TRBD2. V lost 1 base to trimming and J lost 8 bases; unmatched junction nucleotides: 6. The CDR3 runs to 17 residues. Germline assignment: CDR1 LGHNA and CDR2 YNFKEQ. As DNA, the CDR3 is TGTGCCAGCAGCCAAGCCTGGACTAGCGGGGGGGCGTATGAGCAGTTCTTC. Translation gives CASSQAWTSGGAYEQFF.

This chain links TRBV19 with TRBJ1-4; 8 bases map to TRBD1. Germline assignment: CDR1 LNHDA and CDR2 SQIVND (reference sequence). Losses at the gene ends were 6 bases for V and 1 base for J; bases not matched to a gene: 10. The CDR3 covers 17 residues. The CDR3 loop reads CASSLRQGWETNEKLFF. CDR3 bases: TGTGCCAGTAGCCTCCGACAGGGGTGGGAAACTAATGAAAAACTGTTTTTT.

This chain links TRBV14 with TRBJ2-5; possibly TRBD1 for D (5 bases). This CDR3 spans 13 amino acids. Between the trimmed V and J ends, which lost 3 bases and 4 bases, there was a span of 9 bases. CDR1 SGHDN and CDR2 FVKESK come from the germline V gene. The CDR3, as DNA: TGTGCCAGCAGCCAGTGGGGCGGAGAGACCCAGTACTTC. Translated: CASSQWGGETQYF.

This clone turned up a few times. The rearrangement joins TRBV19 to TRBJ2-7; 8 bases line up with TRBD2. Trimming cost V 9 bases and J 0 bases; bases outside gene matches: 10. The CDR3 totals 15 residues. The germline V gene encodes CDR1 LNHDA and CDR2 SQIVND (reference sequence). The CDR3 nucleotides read TGTGCCAGCTCCACGGGGAGCGGGGGCTCCTACGAGCAGTACTTC. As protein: CASSTGSGGSYEQYF.

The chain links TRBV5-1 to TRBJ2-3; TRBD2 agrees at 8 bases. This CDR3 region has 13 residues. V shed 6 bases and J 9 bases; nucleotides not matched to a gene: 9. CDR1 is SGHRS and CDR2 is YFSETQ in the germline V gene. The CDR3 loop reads CASTGGSALTQYF. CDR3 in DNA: TGCGCCAGCACGGGGGGGTCCGCCTTAACGCAGTATTTT.